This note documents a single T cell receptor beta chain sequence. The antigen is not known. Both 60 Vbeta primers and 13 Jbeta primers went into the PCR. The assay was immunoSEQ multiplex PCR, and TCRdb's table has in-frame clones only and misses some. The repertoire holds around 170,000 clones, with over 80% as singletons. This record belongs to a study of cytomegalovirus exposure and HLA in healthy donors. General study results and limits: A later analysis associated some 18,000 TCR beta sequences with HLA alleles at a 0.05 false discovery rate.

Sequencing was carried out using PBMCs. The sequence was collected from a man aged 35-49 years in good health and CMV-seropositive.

The CDR3 DNA sequence: TGCGCCAGCAGCCAAGGCAGGGTCGATGGCTACACCTTC. It encodes CASSQGRVDGYTF. This chain joins TRBV4-1 and TRBJ1-2; D is possibly TRBD1 (5 bases). CDR1 is MGHRA and CDR2 is YSYEKL in the germline V gene. Between the trimmed V and J ends, which lost 1 base and 6 bases, there was a span of 9 bases. The CDR3 has 13 amino acids.